This T cell receptor beta chain appears in the sequencing data of a study of T cell responses to AZD1222 COVID-19 vaccine. The wider study: Combined were second doses at about 4 or about 12 weeks. Study results and limitations: Only a handful of AZD1222 recipients tested seropositive at baseline. Females outnumbered males among donors, who were mostly white British; clonal diversity was possibly underestimated. Sampling captured repertoires only after the peak T cell response.

A note on this clone: No antigen is known for it.

TCRdb's copy holds only in-frame clones and misses some; the assay was immunoSEQ multiplex PCR. The sample contains some 120,000 clones, about 88% of which appear only once. CDR3 length: 16 residues. The trim removed 6 bases at V and 6 bases at J, leaving 12 bases unmatched. Germline loops: CDR1 SGHRS, CDR2 YFSETQ. The TCR comes from an adult in good health. The input for sequencing was peripheral blood, taken on day 0 of AZD1222 vaccination. V gene TRBV5-1 combines with J gene TRBJ2-3, with 11 positions matching TRBD2. The CDR3 nucleotides read TGCGCCAGCACCGCGACACCGGGACTAGCGGCTGATACGCAGTATTTT. This encodes CASTATPGLAADTQYF.